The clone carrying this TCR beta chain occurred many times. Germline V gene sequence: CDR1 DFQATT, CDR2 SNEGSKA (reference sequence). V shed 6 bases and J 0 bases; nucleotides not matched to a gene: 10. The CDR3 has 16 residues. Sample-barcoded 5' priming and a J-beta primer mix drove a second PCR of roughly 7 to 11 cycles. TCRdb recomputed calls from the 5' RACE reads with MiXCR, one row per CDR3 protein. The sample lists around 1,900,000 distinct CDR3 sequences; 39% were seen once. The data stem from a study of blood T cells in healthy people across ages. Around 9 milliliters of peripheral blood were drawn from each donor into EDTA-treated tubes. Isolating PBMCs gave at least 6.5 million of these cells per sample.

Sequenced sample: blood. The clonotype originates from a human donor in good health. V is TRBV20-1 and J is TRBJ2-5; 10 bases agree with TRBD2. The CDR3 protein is CSAQPTSGRNQETQYF. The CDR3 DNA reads TGCAGTGCCCAACCGACTAGCGGGCGAAACCAAGAGACCCAGTACTTC.